Given below is one T cell receptor (beta chain) in context. This sample was included in a study of blood T cell repertoires in COVID-19. At the level of the study: From the United States, Italy and Spain came samples of acute and convalescent COVID-19. T cells, B-cell-depleted T cells, or PBMCs provided the cDNA or gDNA that served as material.

Original methodology: Estimates of nucleated cell counts were drawn from the amplification of reference gene primers. The repertoire was sequenced with immunoSEQ multiplex PCR; TCRdb's copy has only in-frame clones and lacks some. V, J and clone size are those of that table, while D and trimming were read from the DNA. The sample contains approximately 220,000 clones, roughly 83% of which appear only once. The V end lost 3 bases, the J end lost 6 bases, and 17 bases lay between the germline ends. The CDR3 has 15 amino acids. The germline V gene encodes CDR1 SGHTA and CDR2 FQGNSA. The source material was peripheral blood. V usage is TRBV7-2 and J usage is TRBJ1-2, with D perhaps TRBD1 (6 bases). This TCR came from a man between 40 and 49 years old with acute or convalescent COVID-19. Here the CDR3 reads CASSFIRRGGNGYTF. The DNA for the CDR3 is TGTGCCAGCAGCTTCATACGACGGGGGGGCAATGGCTACACCTTC.